One sample yielded the 26 T cell receptor beta chains listed below, sequenced in a study of blood T cell repertoires in COVID-19. This table comes from immunoSEQ multiplex PCR, and its TCRdb copy is limited to in-frame clones, with some not included. The sample carries 100,000 to 150,000 clones, 70% to 90% recorded once. The material sequenced was PBMCs or T cells enriched from blood (not recorded which). The receptors shown here come from a woman in her forties or fifties who had recovered from COVID-19.

V is TRBV13 and J is TRBJ2-7; TRBD2 matches 10 bases. Germline V gene lookup returns CDR1 PRHDT and CDR2 FYEKMQ (reference sequence). Trimming cost V 5 bases and J 6 bases; bases outside gene matches: 10. The CDR3 has 15 amino acids. CDR3 nucleotide sequence: TGTGCCAGCAGCCCACTGAGCGGGGGGGCCGGCGAGCAGTACTTC. It is translated as CASSPLSGGAGEQYF.

This clone was recorded only once. The chain combines TRBV7-2 with TRBJ1-5, with 7 nucleotides matching TRBD1. With 2 bases clipped from V and 4 bases from J, the junction kept 5 bases outside the gene matches. Germline V CDR1 and CDR2: SGHTA, FQGNSA. The CDR3 has 15 amino acids. The CDR3 loop reads CASSLRTGTNQPQHF. CDR3 bases: TGTGCCAGCAGCTTAAGGACAGGCACAAATCAGCCCCAGCATTTT.

This chain links TRBV6-5 with TRBJ1-2; D might be TRBD1 (6 bases). V was pared by 6 bases and J by 4 bases, with 12 bases between. The CDR3 sequence is 13 residues long. In germline, CDR1 is MNHEY, CDR2 SVGAGI. CDR3 sequence (DNA): TGTGCCAGCAGAACAGGGCTCTCCTATGGCTACACCTTC. It is translated as CASRTGLSYGYTF.

The rearrangement uses TRBV3-1 (or the pseudogene TRBV3-2) and TRBJ2-5; 7 bases map to TRBD1. Germline V CDR1 and CDR2: LGHDT, YNNKEL (reference sequence). V gave up 7 bases and J gave up 5 bases; unmatched junction bases: 10. CDR3 length: 14 residues. CDR3 bases: TGTGCCAGCATCCCCGAGGGGGCCGGGGAGACCCAGTACTTC. The encoded protein is CASIPEGAGETQYF.

The V and J genes are TRBV6-5 and TRBJ2-3; 9 bases agree with TRBD1. The germline V gene has CDR1 MNHEY and CDR2 SVGAGI. The CDR3 runs to 14 residues. Germline trimming cut 5 bases from V and 6 bases from J; bases unmatched to any gene: 6. This CDR3 is CASSPGTGWDTQYF. Written as DNA, the CDR3 is TGTGCCAGCAGTCCCGGGACAGGGTGGGATACGCAGTATTTT.

J is TRBJ2-3 and V is TRBV10-1, with 8 bases matching TRBD2. With V trimmed by 3 bases and J by 8 bases, 10 bases remained unmatched. In germline, CDR1 is WNHNN, CDR2 SYGVQD (reference sequence). This CDR3 comprises 15 residues. The CDR3 region is CASSDPSGGGGTQYF. DNA of the CDR3: TGCGCCAGCAGTGACCCAAGCGGGGGCGGGGGTACGCAGTATTTT.

This clone was recorded only once. J is TRBJ1-2 and V is TRBV19; tentative D call: TRBD1 (5 bases). The germline V gene has CDR1 LNHDA and CDR2 SQIVND (reference sequence). V dropped 6 bases and J dropped 3 bases, with 14 bases sitting between them. This CDR3 has 14 residues. The DNA of the CDR3 is TGTGCCAGTAGCTTGACAGCCGCGGACTATGGCTACACCTTC. It is translated as CASSLTAADYGYTF. Supplemented by reference TRBV19 and TRBJ1-2, the full variable domain reads DGGITQSPKYLFRKEGQNVTLSCEQNLNHDAMYWYRQDPGQGLRLIYYSQIVNDFQKGDIAEGYSVSREKKESFPLTVTSAQKNPTAFYLCASSLTAADYGYTFGSGTRLTVV.

The chain carries TRBV2 and TRBJ2-7; 9 bases match TRBD1. The CDR3 spans 12 residues. V shed 6 bases and J 6 bases; nucleotides not matched to a gene: 3. Germline V CDR1 and CDR2: SNHLY, FYNNEI. In DNA, the CDR3 is TGTGCCAGCAGGCAGGACAGGGGCGAGCAGTACTTC. Protein product: CASRQDRGEQYF.

The chain has TRBV6-5 and TRBJ2-1; TRBD1 matches at 10 bases. The CDR3 is 12 residues long. V lost 9 bases to trimming and J lost 6 bases; unmatched junction nucleotides: 2. The germline gives CDR1 MNHEY, CDR2 SVGAGI. In nucleotides, the CDR3 is TGTGCCAGTTGGGACAGGGGCAATGAGCAGTTCTTC. Amino acids: CASWDRGNEQFF.

The chain carries TRBV6-2 or TRBV6-3 and TRBJ2-2, with TRBD2 matching over 8 bases. Germline V lookup: CDR1 MNHEY, CDR2 SVGEGT. This CDR3 is built from 16 residues. V was pared by 5 bases and J by 1 base, with 6 bases of the junction left unmatched. CDR3 nucleotides: TGTGCCAGCAGTGACGCGGGACTAGGGAACACCGGGGAGCTGTTTTTT. Translation: CASSDAGLGNTGELFF.

This clone was seen a handful of times. The V and J genes are TRBV25-1 and TRBJ1-2; weak D call: TRBD1 (6 bases). Germline CDR1 reads MGHDK; CDR2 reads SYGVNS. The CDR3 length is 15 residues. V dropped 1 base and J dropped 4 bases, with 13 bases sitting between them. Here the CDR3 reads CASSELGDTFYGYTF. The CDR3 DNA follows: TGTGCCAGCAGTGAATTGGGGGACACTTTCTATGGCTACACCTTC.

A single count supports this clone. The CDR3 DNA reads TGCGCCGCTCCAGGGACAAGCTCCTACAATGAGCAGTTCTTC. Translating it yields CAAPGTSSYNEQFF. The V gene is TRBV10-1, the J gene TRBJ2-1; the D gene is possibly TRBD1 (6 bases). The CDR3 contains 14 residues. The V end lost 11 bases, the J end lost 0 bases, and 14 bases lay between the germline ends. The germline V gene encodes CDR1 WNHNN and CDR2 SYGVQD (reference sequence).

The V and J genes are TRBV9 and TRBJ2-3, with 10 bases lining up with TRBD2. Trimming took 4 bases from V and 8 from J; bases not matched to a gene: 25. The V gene's germline CDR1 is SGDLS and CDR2 YYNGEE. The CDR3 totals 20 residues. The CDR3 bases are TGTGCCAGCAGCCACCGCCGGGTGAGCGGGGGGGCCCATCACTTAGGTACGCAGTATTTT. It is translated as CASSHRRVSGGAHHLGTQYF.

In its sample, this clone was seen once. This sequence joins TRBV14 and TRBJ1-2, with D perhaps TRBD1 (6 bases). CDR1 SGHDN and CDR2 FVKESK come from the germline V gene. The CDR3 totals 14 residues. V was shortened by 5 bases and J by 3 bases, with 13 bases between the two germline ends. The CDR3 here is CASSARGGHYGYTF. For the CDR3, the DNA is TGTGCCAGCAGCGCCAGAGGGGGTCACTATGGCTACACCTTC.

The gene calls are TRBV14 and TRBJ1-2; TRBD1 might be the D (6 bases). The CDR3 runs to 16 residues. The V end was cut by 4 bases, the J end by 3 bases, with 18 bases between. The germline gives CDR1 SGHDN, CDR2 FVKESK. CDR3 sequence: CASSPLRGALDYGYTF. CDR3 DNA: TGTGCCAGCAGCCCTCTCCGGGGGGCTCTCGACTATGGCTACACCTTC. Full variable domain (outside the CDR3, taken from reference TRBV14 and TRBJ1-2): EAGVTQFPSHSVIEKGQTVTLRCDPISGHDNLYWYRRVMGKEIKFLLHFVKESKQDESGMPNNRFLAERTGGTYSTLKVQPAELEDSGVYFCASSPLRGALDYGYTFGSGTRLTVV.

The V and J genes are TRBV9 and TRBJ2-1; tentatively, D is TRBD1 (6 bases). Trimming removed 4 bases at V and 1 base at J, with 15 bases between. Germline V CDR1 and CDR2: SGDLS, YYNGEE. The CDR3 runs to 16 residues. CDR3 coding DNA: TGTGCCAGCAGCACGGGACAACAGATTTCCTACAATGAGCAGTTCTTC. Amino acids: CASSTGQQISYNEQFF.

This chain joins TRBV7-2 and TRBJ1-2; TRBD1 matches at 7 bases. Germline trimming cut 5 bases from V and 1 base from J; bases unmatched to any gene: 7. The V gene's germline CDR1 is SGHTA and CDR2 FQGNSA. CDR3 size: 15 residues. CDR3 bases: TGTGCCAGCAGCCAAGGGACAGTTGTTAACTATGGCTACACCTTC. Its translation: CASSQGTVVNYGYTF.

This rearrangement joins TRBV2 to TRBJ2-6; possible D gene TRBD1, 6 bases. V lost 2 bases and J lost 0, with 11 bases in between. Germline-derived CDR1 and CDR2 are SNHLY and FYNNEI. The CDR3 loop spans 17 amino acids. As DNA, the CDR3 is TGTGCCAGCAGTGAACGTCGCAGGGGCTCTGGGGCCAACGTCCTGACTTTC. This translates into CASSERRRGSGANVLTF.

V is TRBV21-1 and J is TRBJ1-1; the D call TRBD1 from the table was never checked on the DNA. TRBV21-1 represents a pseudogene. CDR3 length equals 17 residues. CDR3 residues: CASSKGNPHRESTEAFF. For the CDR3, the DNA is TGTGCCAGCAGCAAAGGAAATCCTCACAGGGAAAGCACTGAAGCTTTCTTT.

V gene TRBV3-1 (or the pseudogene TRBV3-2) combines with J gene TRBJ2-3, with 12 bases aligning to TRBD2. Germline CDR1 reads LGHDT; CDR2 reads YNNKEL (reference sequence). There are 17 residues in the CDR3. J lost 1 base, V lost 4 bases, and 6 bases had no gene match. The CDR3 nucleotides read TGTGCCAGCAGCCCCGGGAGGACTAGCGGGGGCACAGATACGCAGTATTTT. Translation: CASSPGRTSGGTDTQYF.

The genes are TRBV5-6 and TRBJ1-2; 7 positions agree with TRBD1. Germline CDR1 and CDR2: SGHDT and YYEEEE. CDR3 length equals 13 residues. J gave up 3 bases and V 4 bases, and 3 bases lay outside the gene matches. The CDR3 reads CASSVTGDYGYTF. The CDR3 DNA reads as TGTGCCAGCAGCGTAACAGGGGACTATGGCTACACCTTC.

This clone occurred once. The genes are TRBV7-3 and TRBJ2-7; 11 bases match TRBD2. CDR3 length: 15 residues. The germline V gene encodes CDR1 SGHTA and CDR2 FQGTGA. Unmatched junction bases numbered 12, after V lost 5 bases and J lost 9 bases. CDR3 nucleotides: TGTGCCAGCAGCGGAATGGGACTAGCGGTGTTGGGGCAGTACTTC. Its protein is CASSGMGLAVLGQYF.

The chain links TRBV7-9 to TRBJ1-6; D uncertain. CDR3 size: 17 residues. Germline V gives CDR1 SEHNR, CDR2 FQNEAQ (reference sequence). V lost 5 bases to trimming and J lost 0 bases, with 14 bases between them. CDR3 nucleotide sequence: TGTGCCAGCAGCCCCACCGCGGGGAGCTCCTATAATTCACCCCTCCACTTT. Residues: CASSPTAGSSYNSPLHF.

This sequence joins TRBV18 and TRBJ1-2; 10 bases are shared with TRBD1. Germline V gene lookup returns CDR1 KGHSH and CDR2 LQKENI. CDR3 size: 16 residues. Trimming removed 3 bases from V and 0 bases from J; junction bases left unmatched: 4. The CDR3 coding sequence is TGTGCCAGCTCACCGACCGGGACAGGGGCTAACTATGGCTACACCTTC. As protein: CASSPTGTGANYGYTF.

This chain uses TRBV10-3 with TRBJ1-6, with 8 nucleotides matching TRBD1. Per the germline V gene, CDR1 is ENHRY and CDR2 is SYGVKD. This CDR3 is built from 14 residues. The junction had 6 bases not matched to a gene; V was cut back by 7 bases and J by 7 bases. CDR3 sequence: CAINPGQVNSPLHF. In DNA, the CDR3 is TGTGCCATCAATCCGGGACAGGTCAATTCACCCCTCCACTTT.

V and J are TRBV28 and TRBJ1-6; TRBD1 aligns across 7 bases. V shed 2 bases and J 9 bases; nucleotides not matched to a gene: 13. Per germline, CDR1 MDHEN and CDR2 SYDVKM. This CDR3 has 17 amino acids. The CDR3 is CASSLVISRGLGSPLHF. The CDR3 nucleotides read TGTGCCAGCAGTTTAGTCATCTCGAGGGGGCTGGGTTCACCCCTCCACTTT. The full variable domain, in which reference TRBV28 and TRBJ1-6 provide the parts outside the CDR3, is DVKVTQSSRYLVKRTGEKVFLECVQDMDHENMFWYRQDPGLGLRLIYFSYDVKMKEKGDIPEGYSVSREKKERFSLILESASTNQTSMYLCASSLVISRGLGSPLHFGNGTRLTVT.